This T cell receptor beta chain was sequenced in a study of T cells after yellow fever vaccination. Study-wide context: Any fraction with a low cell number was prepared using SMART-Seq v4 Ultra Low Input.

The length of the CDR3 is 16 residues. V was clipped by 0 bases and J by 5 bases; unmatched bases: 6. The germline CDR1 and CDR2 sequences are LGHNA and YNFKEQ. Regarding this clonotype: What it binds is not known.

Study findings and constraints: Booster sampling recovered most clones from primary vaccination (96% CD4, approximately 90% CD8). Clonotypes found in both CD4 and CD8 compartments made up a small share.

A process of 5'RACE template switching, which added a universal primer site and UMIs, was used to make TCR cDNA. TCRdb re-called the 5' RACE reads with MiXCR, one entry per CDR3 protein. The sample comprises some 320,000 distinct CDR3 sequences, approximately 10% of which are singletons, and 3% to 4% rests with the top ten. Specimen: CD4+ T cells sorted from PBMCs, collected 5 days after the yellow fever booster vaccination. The chain joins TRBV4-2 to TRBJ2-1; 8 nucleotides line up with TRBD1. The receptor's source is a man in his late teens or twenties who received the YFV17D yellow fever vaccine. CDR3 sequence (DNA): TGTGCCAGCAGCCAAGAGGACAGGGACTGGGACAATGAGCAGTTCTTC. It yields the protein CASSQEDRDWDNEQFF.